These T cell receptor beta chains were read from a single sample in a study of T cells after yellow fever vaccination. TCRdb analysed the 5' RACE reads with MiXCR anew, one entry per CDR3 protein. The table includes some 290,000 distinct CDR3 sequences, roughly a tenth detected once. This sample comprised CD4+ T cells sorted from PBMCs, obtained 45 days after the yellow fever booster vaccination. Source of these receptors: a man aged 18 to 30 who received the YFV17D yellow fever vaccine. CDR3s include the opening cysteine and the closing phenylalanine or tryptophan. D genes are given only for firm matches. Part of the rows lack a size; the others show once, few, many or a class for expanded clones.

J gene,clone size,D gene,V gene,CDR3 DNA,CDR3 protein
TRBJ2-3,few,TRBD1,TRBV5-6,TGTGCCAGCAGCTCACTACAGGGGGCAGATACGCAGTATTTT,CASSSLQGADTQYF
TRBJ2-7,.,.,TRBV29-1,TGCAGCGTTGTGACGGGTTACGAGCAGTACTTC,CSVVTGYEQYF
TRBJ2-3,few,TRBD1,TRBV18,TGTGCCAGCTCAGGACTGACAGGGCCCCCCACAGATACGCAGTATTTT,CASSGLTGPPTDTQYF
TRBJ2-1,.,.,TRBV4-2,TGTGCCAGCAGCCAAGAGTACAATGAGCAGTTCTTC,CASSQEYNEQFF
TRBJ2-3,.,.,TRBV6-2/TRBV6-3,TGTGCCAGCGGTACCGGGCCGGGGCGGACAGATACGCAGTATTTT,CASGTGPGRTDTQYF
TRBJ1-5,.,.,TRBV11-2,TGTGCCAGCAGCTTGGGGAACAATCAGCCCCAGCATTTT,CASSLGNNQPQHF
TRBJ2-7,few,TRBD1,TRBV4-1,TGCGCCAGCAGCCAAGATCTACAGGGGCCCATGAAGCAGTACTTC,CASSQDLQGPMKQYF
TRBJ1-1,few,.,TRBV10-3,TGTGCCATCAGTGAGGTAAGGGGAACTGAAGCTTTCTTT,CAISEVRGTEAFF
TRBJ2-1,few,TRBD1,TRBV29-1,TGCAGCGGCTTGGACAGGGGGCCTAATGAGCAGTTCTTC,CSGLDRGPNEQFF
TRBJ1-2,few,.,TRBV4-2,TGTGCCAGCAGCCAAGATACCAGTGGAAACTATGGCTACACCTTC,CASSQDTSGNYGYTF
TRBJ1-4,few,.,TRBV30,TGTGCCTGGACTTCGCAGGGATTGGCCCTTAATGAAAAACTGTTTTTT,CAWTSQGLALNEKLFF
TRBJ2-2,.,.,TRBV7-9,TGTGCCAGCAGCTCCGGGACTCCTGTGTCCGGGGAGCTGTTTTTT,CASSSGTPVSGELFF
TRBJ2-1,many,TRBD2,TRBV12-3/TRBV12-4,TGTGCCAGCAGTTTAGTCCTAGCGGGGAATGAGCAGTTCTTC,CASSLVLAGNEQFF
TRBJ1-2,few,TRBD1,TRBV6-5,TGTGCCAGCAGCCCCCCAACGGGGACAGATTTATATGGCTACACCTTC,CASSPPTGTDLYGYTF
TRBJ2-5,.,TRBD2,TRBV7-7,TGTGCTAGCAGCCTGGGGACTATCCTGCAAGAGACCCAGTACTTC,CASSLGTILQETQYF
TRBJ2-5,many,.,TRBV5-1,TGCGCCAGCAGCTTGGAGGGGCGCCAAGAGACCCAGTACTTC,CASSLEGRQETQYF
TRBJ1-1,few,.,TRBV27,TGTGCCAGCAGTTTCGGGGGGGCGGATGGGACTGAAGCTTTCTTT,CASSFGGADGTEAFF
TRBJ1-5,few,TRBD1,TRBV20-1,TGCAGTGCTAGGCCGGGACAGGCCAGCAATCAGCCCCAGCATTTT,CSARPGQASNQPQHF
TRBJ2-7,many,.,TRBV6-6,TGTGCCAGCAGTTTACCCGGGCCGGTATACGAGCAGTACTTC,CASSLPGPVYEQYF
TRBJ2-1,few,.,TRBV20-1,TGCAGTGCTAGAGATCGCCGGGTAGGTTTCAATGAGCAGTTCTTC,CSARDRRVGFNEQFF
TRBJ2-3,many,.,TRBV6-2/TRBV6-3,TGTGCCAGCAGTTACAGTATCACCGTAAGGGGGAATACGCAGTATTTT,CASSYSITVRGNTQYF
TRBJ1-1,.,TRBD1,TRBV24-1,TGTGCCACCAGTGAGAACTCAGGGGGCAATGAAGCTTTCTTT,CATSENSGGNEAFF
TRBJ2-2,.,.,TRBV4-1,TGCGCCAGCAGCCTCGTCGAGTTAACAGGGTCCGGATCCGGGGAGCTGTTTTTT,CASSLVELTGSGSGELFF
TRBJ2-1,many,TRBD2,TRBV4-1,TGCGCCAGCAGCCACCCTCTTTTGGGGACTAGCGGTGGGGAGCAGTTCTTC,CASSHPLLGTSGGEQFF
TRBJ2-5,many,.,TRBV12-3/TRBV12-4,TGTGCCAGCAGTTTACAGCTAGGGGAGACCCAGTACTTC,CASSLQLGETQYF
TRBJ2-5,few,TRBD1,TRBV11-2,TGTGCCAGCAGCCCAGGGTGGGTCGACAGGGATCGGGAGACCCAGTACTTC,CASSPGWVDRDRETQYF
TRBJ2-5,.,TRBD2,TRBV3-1,TGTGCCAGCAGCCAAGAAGCCCTAGCGGGGTTCCAAGAGACCCAGTACTTC,CASSQEALAGFQETQYF
TRBJ1-5,few,.,TRBV6-1,TGTGCCAGCAGTGCTACAACAGGAGTTAGGAATCAGCCCCAGCATTTT,CASSATTGVRNQPQHF
TRBJ1-6,few,TRBD1,TRBV12-3/TRBV12-4,TGTGCCAGCAGTATTGGACAGGCAAAGGATTCACCCCTCCACTTT,CASSIGQAKDSPLHF
TRBJ2-6,.,.,TRBV3-1,TGTGCCAGCAGCCACGGGAACGGGGCCAACGTCCTGACTTTC,CASSHGNGANVLTF
TRBJ2-1,many,TRBD1,TRBV6-5,TGTGCCAGCAGTTATAAAGGGCAGGGGGCATACAATGAGCAGTTCTTC,CASSYKGQGAYNEQFF
TRBJ2-2,few,.,TRBV5-1,.,CASSTGGLAAPGSCFF
TRBJ2-5,.,TRBD2,TRBV20-1,TGCAGTGCTGAGGGACTAGCGGGGGGGCTAGAGACCCAGTACTTC,CSAEGLAGGLETQYF
TRBJ2-1,.,TRBD2,TRBV20-1,TGCAGTGCTAGAAATAGCGGGGGGGTGGATGAGCAGTTCTTC,CSARNSGGVDEQFF
TRBJ1-5,.,.,TRBV2,TGTGCCAGCTTTCGAGGGGATAGCAATCAGCCCCAGCATTTT,CASFRGDSNQPQHF
TRBJ1-5,.,TRBD1,TRBV7-2,TGTGCCAGCAGTTGGACAGGGGGGATCGGTCAGCCCCAGCATTTT,CASSWTGGIGQPQHF
TRBJ2-1,few,TRBD2,TRBV6-4,TGTGCCAGCAGCAGCGGGGGGGGAAAACAGTTCTTC,CASSSGGGKQFF
TRBJ2-7,.,.,TRBV10-3,TGTGCCATCAGCAGCAGCTCCCGAACCTACGAGCAGTACTTC,CAISSSSRTYEQYF
TRBJ2-1,many,TRBD2,TRBV5-1,TGCGCCAGCAGCAGTGGACTAGCGGGGGGGCTTGGTGGTGAGCAGTTCTTC,CASSSGLAGGLGGEQFF
TRBJ2-3,few,TRBD2,TRBV3-1,TGTGCCAGCAGTCCTACCCCCACTAGCGGGCATCTCAAGTATTTT,CASSPTPTSGHLKYF
TRBJ1-1,.,.,TRBV28,TGTGCCAGCAGTTTCATCACGCGTCCTGAAGCTTTCTTT,CASSFITRPEAFF
TRBJ2-2,many,TRBD1,TRBV7-2,TGTGCCAGCAGTTGGTCCCGCCCGGGACAGGGGGACACCGGGGAGCTGTTTTTT,CASSWSRPGQGDTGELFF
TRBJ1-2,.,TRBD1,TRBV7-2,TGTGCCAGCAGCTTCCCGGGACAGGAATACTATGGCTACACCTTC,CASSFPGQEYYGYTF
TRBJ2-3,many,.,TRBV5-4,TGTGCCAGCGGACTGGCGGAGCAGAGCACAGATACGCAGTATTTT,CASGLAEQSTDTQYF
TRBJ2-1,few,TRBD1,TRBV20-1,TGCAGTGCCATCGACCGGACAGGGTACAATGAGCAGTTCTTC,CSAIDRTGYNEQFF
TRBJ2-7,.,TRBD1,TRBV5-1,TGCGCCAGCAGCTTGGCCGGTGGACAGGGGGACGAGTACTTC,CASSLAGGQGDEYF
TRBJ2-6,many,TRBD2,TRBV12-3/TRBV12-4,TGTGCCAGCACCCCGGGAGGTTCTGGGGCCAACGTCCTGACTTTC,CASTPGGSGANVLTF
TRBJ2-5,.,.,TRBV7-7,TGTGCTAGCAGCTCCCGGGGGGCTCCTCAAGAGACCCAGTACTTC,CASSSRGAPQETQYF
TRBJ2-7,few,.,TRBV18,TGTGCCAGCTCACGGGTTCAGGGACGCGAGCAGTACTTC,CASSRVQGREQYF
TRBJ1-1,few,.,TRBV18,TGTGCCAGCTCCCCCGGGGCAGGGATGAACACTGAAGCTTTCTTT,CASSPGAGMNTEAFF
TRBJ2-1,.,.,TRBV20-1,TGCAGTGCTAGAGATGGGGCAGGGCTTGAGCAGTTCTTC,CSARDGAGLEQFF
TRBJ1-5,.,TRBD1,TRBV27,TGTGCCAGCAGGACGTGGACAGGGAGCAATCAGCCCCAGCATTTT,CASRTWTGSNQPQHF
TRBJ2-3,many,TRBD2,TRBV5-1,TGCGCCAGCACCCCGGGGGGGGCGAATCCAGATACGCAGTATTTT,CASTPGGANPDTQYF
TRBJ1-2,.,TRBD1,TRBV9,TGTGCCAGCAGCACCCACTCAGGACAGGGGGCGAGTAATGGCTACACCTTC,CASSTHSGQGASNGYTF
TRBJ1-6,.,.,TRBV18,TGTGCCAGCTCACCTGAGACGGTGAATAATTCACCCCTCCACTTT,CASSPETVNNSPLHF
TRBJ1-1,.,.,TRBV7-2,TGTGCCAGCAGCTCAAGGGGGTGGGCTGAAGCTTTCTTT,CASSSRGWAEAFF